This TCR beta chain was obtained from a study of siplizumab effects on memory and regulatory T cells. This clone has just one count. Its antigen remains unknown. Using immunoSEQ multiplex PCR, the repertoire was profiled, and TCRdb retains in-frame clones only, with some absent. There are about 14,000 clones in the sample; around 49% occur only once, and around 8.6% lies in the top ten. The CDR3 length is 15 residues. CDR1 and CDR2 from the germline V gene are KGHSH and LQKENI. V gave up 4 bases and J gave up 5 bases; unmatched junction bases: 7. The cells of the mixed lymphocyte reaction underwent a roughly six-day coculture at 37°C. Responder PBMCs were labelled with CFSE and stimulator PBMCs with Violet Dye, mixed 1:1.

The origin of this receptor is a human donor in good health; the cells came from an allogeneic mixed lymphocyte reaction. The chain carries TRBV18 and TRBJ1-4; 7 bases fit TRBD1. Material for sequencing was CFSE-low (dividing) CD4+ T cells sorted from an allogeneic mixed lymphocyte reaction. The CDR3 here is CASSRPGQLNEKLFF. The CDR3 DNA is TGTGCCAGCTCACGGCCGGGACAGCTAAATGAAAAACTGTTTTTT.